There are a few counts of the clone carrying this T cell receptor beta chain. Its antigen is unidentified. This sample stems from a study of T cells after yellow fever vaccination. Study information: Fractions low in cell number were prepared with SMART-Seq v4 Ultra Low Input. Whole-study results and caveats: Abundant bulk-derived clonotypes could contaminate FACS-sorted repertoires.

CDR1 DFQATT and CDR2 SNEGSKA come from the germline V gene (reference sequence). This CDR3 has 12 amino acids. The trim removed 6 bases at V and 6 bases at J, leaving 8 bases unmatched. In TCRdb, the 5' RACE reads were re-called with MiXCR into one record per CDR3 protein. Counted here are roughly 500,000 distinct CDR3 sequences, 15% to 20% occurring once; the ten biggest clones make up about 13%. The source is a man between 25 and 39 years old who received the YFV17D yellow fever vaccine. Source: PBMCs, taken 15 days after the yellow fever booster vaccination. The rearrangement uses TRBV20-1 and TRBJ2-7, with 7 bases lining up with TRBD1. The CDR3 reads CSARTGAGEQYF. For the CDR3, the DNA is TGCAGTGCCCGGACAGGAGCCGGCGAGCAGTACTTC.